The next 11 T cell receptor beta chains were all read from a single sample in a study of early T cells in non-severe SARS-CoV-2 infection. Using its own MiXCR run on the 5' RACE reads, TCRdb lists one record per CDR3 protein. The sample has 50,000 to 65,000 distinct CDR3 sequences; just under 9% are singletons. Sequences were obtained from whole blood. The receptors stem from an adult who was a healthcare worker with PCR-confirmed SARS-CoV-2 infection or an uninfected control (not recorded which).

The gene calls are TRBV4-2 and TRBJ1-1; the D is unclear. Germline CDR1 reads LGHNA; CDR2 reads YNFKEQ. The CDR3 is 14 amino acids. The V and J ends lost 1 base and 3 bases respectively, with 9 bases between them. The chain's CDR3 is CASSQGGSDTEAFF. CDR3 nucleotide sequence: TGTGCCAGCAGCCAAGGAGGGTCGGACACTGAAGCTTTCTTT.

Only a few counts were recorded for this clonotype. This chain connects TRBV20-1 to TRBJ1-2; D is ambiguous. V dropped 6 bases and J dropped 7 bases, with 3 bases sitting between them. The CDR3 has 8 amino acids. In germline, CDR1 is DFQATT, CDR2 SNEGSKA (reference sequence). CDR3 loop: CSASGYTF. In DNA, the CDR3 is TGCAGTGCCAGTGGCTACACCTTC.

This clonotype was counted between two and nine times. The chain uses TRBV6-1 and TRBJ2-1, with TRBD2 matching 15 bases. The CDR3 totals 16 residues. The V gene end was trimmed by 4 bases and the J gene end by 5 bases; junction bases not matched to a gene: 3. The germline V gene encodes CDR1 MNHNS and CDR2 SASEGT. CDR3 nucleotides: TGTGCCAGCAGTGGCGGACTAGCGGGAGGGCACAATGAGCAGTTCTTC. Its translation is CASSGGLAGGHNEQFF.

This chain links TRBV29-1 with TRBJ2-3; D is ambiguous. The CDR3 consists of 14 residues. V was shortened by 4 bases and J by 0 bases, with 11 bases between the two germline ends. Germline V gene sequence: CDR1 SQVTM, CDR2 ANQGSEA. The CDR3 protein is CSVAEASSTDTQYF. The CDR3 bases are TGCAGCGTTGCGGAAGCGTCTAGCACAGATACGCAGTATTTT.

The table lists this clonotype with a few counts. The chain employs TRBV5-1 and TRBJ1-6; no clear D. V was pared by 1 base and J by 6 bases, with 5 bases between. The CDR3 covers 13 residues. CDR1 SGHRS and CDR2 YFSETQ come from the germline V gene. CDR3: CASSLMINSPLHF. In DNA, the CDR3 is TGCGCCAGCAGCTTGATGATTAATTCACCCCTCCACTTT.

This clonotype was seen many times. The chain combines TRBV28 with TRBJ2-1; D call uncertain. The CDR3 loop spans 11 amino acids. Germline V gene lookup returns CDR1 MDHEN and CDR2 SYDVKM. With 5 bases removed from V and 12 bases from J, the gap between germline ends came to 11 bases. CDR3 residues: CASSLRHRQFF. CDR3 nucleotide sequence: TGTGCCAGCAGTCTCCGACATAGGCAGTTCTTC.

The rearrangement links TRBV6-5 to TRBJ2-7, with 9 bases lining up with TRBD1. V lost 0 bases and J lost 4; bases outside the gene matches: 10. Looked up from germline, CDR1 is MNHEY and CDR2 is SVGAGI. CDR3 length: 17 residues. CDR3 DNA sequence: TGTGCCAGCAGTTACTCAGGCCTAGACAGGGGGGCTTACGAGCAGTACTTC. Protein: CASSYSGLDRGAYEQYF.

Many counts were recorded for this clonotype. The DNA is left out, because the CDR3 cannot be placed on it with certainty; the CDR3 is given as TCRdb lists it. J is TRBJ2-2 and V is TRBV7-6. CDR1 and CDR2 (germline): SGHVS, FNYEAQ. Termini included, the CDR3 measures 16 amino acids. CDR3 residues: CASSLAHKRTPGSCFF.

This chain connects TRBV7-9 to TRBJ2-5; 8 nucleotides line up with TRBD2. Germline values: CDR1 SEHNR, CDR2 FQNEAQ (reference sequence). Unmatched junction bases numbered 12, after V lost 8 bases and J lost 7 bases. The CDR3 is 14 residues long. The CDR3 sequence is CASGQAGGPTTQYF. Here the CDR3 DNA reads TGTGCCAGCGGCCAGGCGGGAGGCCCCACGACCCAGTACTTC.

This clonotype was seen many times. The genes are TRBV28 and TRBJ2-7, with D uncertain. The CDR3 is 15 amino acids. CDR1 is MDHEN, CDR2 SYDVKM, per germline. V was shortened by 6 bases and J by 1 base, with 16 bases between the two germline ends. This CDR3 reads CASSHPVDRSYEQYF. DNA for the CDR3: TGTGCCAGCAGCCACCCAGTAGATCGGTCCTACGAGCAGTACTTC.

This clonotype was detected ten times or more. The rearrangement links TRBV25-1 to TRBJ2-7; 7 bases align to TRBD2. The J segment lost 2 bases and the V segment lost 10 bases, leaving 11 bases of the junction unmatched. Germline V lookup: CDR1 MGHDK, CDR2 SYGVNS. The CDR3 runs to 14 residues. The CDR3 here is CATQGRADPYEQYF. The CDR3 nucleotides read TGTGCCACCCAAGGGAGGGCCGACCCCTACGAGCAGTACTTC.